This T cell receptor beta chain stems from a study of cytomegalovirus exposure and HLA in healthy donors. Regarding the study as a whole: Confirmation was obtained in vitro that a few CMV-associated chains are specific for CMV antigens.

PCR amplification relied on 60 Vbeta primers (plus 13 Jbeta primers). Repertoires were generated with immunoSEQ multiplex PCR, while TCRdb's copy carries only in-frame clones and drops some. The sample includes about 210,000 clones, roughly 87% of them seen just once. Points on this clone: Its antigen is unknown.

The CDR3 is 14 residues long. The V gene's germline CDR1 is SNHLY and CDR2 FYNNEI. The junction had 0 bases not matched to a gene; V was cut back by 4 bases and J by 7 bases. The origin of this receptor is a boy aged 2-9 years in good health and CMV-seronegative. Sequenced input: PBMCs. The genes are TRBV2 and TRBJ2-1; TRBD2 aligns across 14 bases. The chain's CDR3 is CASSGLAGGNEQFF. As DNA, the CDR3 is TGTGCCAGCAGTGGACTAGCGGGAGGGAATGAGCAGTTCTTC.